This TCR beta chain stems from a study of OX40 agonist ivuxolimab in advanced cancers. On the study more broadly: Clinicians treated patients with ivuxolimab, an agonistic anti-OX40 (CD134) antibody. Every 2 weeks, ivuxolimab was infused into the patients intravenously at between 0.01 and 10 mg/kg.

The V gene's germline CDR1 is MDHEN and CDR2 SYDVKM. This CDR3 spans 17 amino acids. The V end lost 3 bases, the J end lost 7 bases, and 24 bases lay between the germline ends. Generated by immunoSEQ multiplex PCR, the TCRdb table keeps only in-frame clones and is missing some. Of tens of thousands of clones listed, roughly 84% are singletons. Whole-study results and caveats: Near-lowest levels of clonal expansion characterized partial responders at 0.1-3.0 mg/kg.

A word on this clone: Its antigen is undetermined.

The chain has TRBV28 and TRBJ1-1, with a weak D call TRBD1 (5 bases). Here the sequenced sample was CD4+ or CD8+ T cells sorted from blood, taken in a trial of the OX40 agonist ivuxolimab. This clonotype originated in an adult with an advanced solid tumor such as melanoma, head and neck, liver or kidney cancer. The CDR3 DNA reads TGTGCCAGCAGTTTCATTTTAGGGACGGAAATTTCAGATGAAGCTTTCTTT. Amino acids: CASSFILGTEISDEAFF. Full variable domain (outside the CDR3, taken from reference TRBV28 and TRBJ1-1): DVKVTQSSRYLVKRTGEKVFLECVQDMDHENMFWYRQDPGLGLRLIYFSYDVKMKEKGDIPEGYSVSREKKERFSLILESASTNQTSMYLCASSFILGTEISDEAFFGQGTRLTVV.